This is a list of T cell receptor beta chains from one sample in a study of blood T cell repertoires in COVID-19. TCRdb's table, derived via immunoSEQ multiplex PCR, lists solely in-frame clones and lacks some. This sample has fewer than 200,000 clones, with 84% found just once. Sequencing was performed on PBMCs or T cells enriched from blood (not recorded which). These receptors were obtained from a man aged 50 to 60 who had recovered from COVID-19. Both conserved end residues are part of each CDR3. A D gene is named only where the DNA matches it firmly. Size values are once, few and many counts, or a class for expanded clones, and some rows have none.

>TRBD1|NA|TRBV30|TRBJ2-3
TGTGCCTGGAGTCTCGGACAGGGGCGGGGTGTGGATACGCAGTATTTT
CAWSLGQGRGVDTQYF
>NA|NA|TRBV27|TRBJ2-5
TGTGCCAGCAGTTTTAATCGGGGGGCCGGGGAGACCCAGTACTTC
CASSFNRGAGETQYF
>TRBD1|NA|TRBV7-8|TRBJ2-5
TGTGCCAGCAGCCTATCGAGGGGGACAGTGGCCCTCCAAGAGACCCAGTACTTC
CASSLSRGTVALQETQYF
>NA|NA|TRBV6-2/TRBV6-3|TRBJ1-3
TGTGCCAGCAGTTACTCTGGGACAACCGGAAACACCATATATTTT
CASSYSGTTGNTIYF
>TRBD1|NA|TRBV3-1/TRBV3-2|TRBJ1-1
TGTGCCAGCAGCCCGACAGGGGGCAACACTGAAGCTTTCTTT
CASSPTGGNTEAFF
>NA|NA|TRBV28|TRBJ1-2
TGTGCCAGCAGCCGCCCAGGGAAAGGCGGCTACACCTTC
CASSRPGKGGYTF
>NA|NA|TRBV9|TRBJ1-1
TGTGCCAGCAGCGTAGGGAGCTCCCCTGAAGCTTTCTTT
CASSVGSSPEAFF
>NA|NA|TRBV11-2|TRBJ1-2
TGTGCCAGCAGCTCTTCCAGACGGGGAAGGAGCTATGGCTACACCTTC
CASSSSRRGRSYGYTF
>NA|NA|TRBV28|TRBJ1-1
TGTGCCAGCACCCACGGGGGGGCCATGAACACTGAAGCTTTCTTT
CASTHGGAMNTEAFF
>NA|NA|TRBV7-8|TRBJ2-1
TGTGCCAGCAGCTTATCTAGTGCCTCCTACAATGAGCAGTTCTTC
CASSLSSASYNEQFF
>TRBD2|NA|TRBV19|TRBJ2-3
TGTGCCAGTAGTATCGCAGGGACTAGTCCAGATACGCAGTATTTT
CASSIAGTSPDTQYF
>TRBD1|NA|TRBV7-2|TRBJ2-5
TGTGCCAGCAGCCCGGTAGGGACAGGGGGCCAGACCCAGTACTTC
CASSPVGTGGQTQYF
>NA|NA|TRBV6-6|TRBJ1-1
TGTGCCAGCAGTTACATCCGGGGGGCTGGGAACACTGAAGCTTTCTTT
CASSYIRGAGNTEAFF
>TRBD2|NA|TRBV3-1/TRBV3-2|TRBJ2-3
TGTGCCAGCAGCCAAGATCCCACTAGCGGGGCGGTCACAGATACGCAGTATTTT
CASSQDPTSGAVTDTQYF
>TRBD1|NA|TRBV5-1|TRBJ1-2
TGCGCCAGCAGCTTGGAACAGGGGGCTCACTATGGCTACACCTTC
CASSLEQGAHYGYTF
>TRBD1|once|TRBV5-6|TRBJ1-2
TGTGCCAGCAGGGCCGGGACAGACTATGGCTACACCTTC
CASRAGTDYGYTF
>NA|NA|TRBV10-3|TRBJ1-5
TGTGCCATCAGTCGGGATCCCAAAAGCAATCAGCCCCAGCATTTT
CAISRDPKSNQPQHF
>TRBD1|NA|TRBV14|TRBJ2-2
TGTGCCAGCAGCCAAGCTGTCCGGACAGGGCTGTGGAACACCGGGGAGCTGTTTTTT
CASSQAVRTGLWNTGELFF
>NA|few|TRBV10-3|TRBJ1-1
TGTGCCATCAGTGTGGCGGGAGACACTGAAGCTTTCTTT
CAISVAGDTEAFF
>NA|NA|TRBV6-1|TRBJ1-4
TGTGCCAGCAGTGAAAAACAGGGAGGGCGTGAAAAACTGTTTTTT
CASSEKQGGREKLFF
>TRBD1|NA|TRBV30|TRBJ1-4
TGTGCCTGGAATGCGGACAGGGGGAATGAAAAACTGTTTTTT
CAWNADRGNEKLFF
>NA|NA|TRBV24-1|TRBJ1-2
TGTGCCACCAGTGATCGCAGCGTTAACTATGGCTACACCTTC
CATSDRSVNYGYTF
>TRBD1|NA|TRBV6-5|TRBJ1-2
TGTGCCAGCACGAAGGGGGCTGGCTACACCTTC
CASTKGAGYTF
>TRBD1|NA|TRBV2|TRBJ1-4
TGTGCCAGCAGTGGAACAGGGGGTCGGGGGGAAAAACTGTTTTTT
CASSGTGGRGEKLFF
>NA|NA|TRBV7-6|TRBJ2-7
TGTGCCAGCAGCTTAGCTCAGCGGTACGAGCAGTACTTC
CASSLAQRYEQYF
>NA|NA|TRBV19|TRBJ2-2
TGTGCCAGTAGTACCGGTTCCGGGGAGCTGTTTTTT
CASSTGSGELFF
>NA|NA|TRBV7-8|TRBJ1-1
TGTGCCAGCAGCTTAGACCTTCCGGGGGACACTGAAGCTTTCTTT
CASSLDLPGDTEAFF
>TRBD1|NA|TRBV4-2|TRBJ1-2
TGTGCCAGCAGCCGCGGACAGGGGCTGGAGTATGGCTACACCTTC
CASSRGQGLEYGYTF
>NA|NA|TRBV5-1|TRBJ2-3
TGCGCCAGCAGCAGGGCAGGGGGCACAGATACGCAGTATTTT
CASSRAGGTDTQYF
>NA|NA|TRBV6-5|TRBJ2-1
TGTGCCAGCAGTTACTCGAACCGGGGGTACAATGAGCAGTTCTTC
CASSYSNRGYNEQFF
>NA|NA|TRBV28|TRBJ2-1
TGTGCCAGCAGTTCCGACAGACTTATAGCCTACAATGAGCAGTTCTTC
CASSSDRLIAYNEQFF
>TRBD2|NA|TRBV3-1/TRBV3-2|TRBJ2-1
TGTGCCAGCAGCCAGAGCGGGGGGGCCGTAAATGAGCAGTTCTTC
CASSQSGGAVNEQFF
>NA|NA|TRBV5-1|TRBJ2-1
TGCGCCAGCAGCTTGCACGAGAATGAGCAGTTCTTC
CASSLHENEQFF
>NA|NA|TRBV25-1|TRBJ2-5
TGTGCCAGCAGCCCGGGGAGTGGACGCGGGTGGACCCAGTACTTC
CASSPGSGRGWTQYF
>NA|NA|TRBV5-5|TRBJ2-7
TGTGCCAGCAGCTTGGGTGCGTCGGCCTACGAGCAGTACTTC
CASSLGASAYEQYF
>NA|NA|TRBV19|TRBJ1-1
TGTGCCAGTACCAGAACAAAGAACACTGAAGCTTTCTTT
CASTRTKNTEAFF
>TRBD2|NA|TRBV18|TRBJ2-7
TGTGCCAGCTCAGAGACTAGCGGGGGCCTCGAGCAGTACTTC
CASSETSGGLEQYF
>TRBD1|NA|TRBV24-1|TRBJ2-7
TGTGCCACCAGTGCCGCGGACAGGGTCTACGAGCAGTACTTC
CATSAADRVYEQYF
>NA|NA|TRBV18|TRBJ2-3
TGTGCCAGCTCACCCCGGGGCACAGATACGCAGTATTTT
CASSPRGTDTQYF
>NA|NA|TRBV6-5|TRBJ1-6
TGTGCCATAGCTCGGGGAAATAATTCACCCCTCCACTTT
CAIARGNNSPLHF
>TRBD2|NA|TRBV6-5|TRBJ2-7
TGTGCCAGCAAGGAGCGGGAGAGCTACGAGCAGTACTTC
CASKERESYEQYF